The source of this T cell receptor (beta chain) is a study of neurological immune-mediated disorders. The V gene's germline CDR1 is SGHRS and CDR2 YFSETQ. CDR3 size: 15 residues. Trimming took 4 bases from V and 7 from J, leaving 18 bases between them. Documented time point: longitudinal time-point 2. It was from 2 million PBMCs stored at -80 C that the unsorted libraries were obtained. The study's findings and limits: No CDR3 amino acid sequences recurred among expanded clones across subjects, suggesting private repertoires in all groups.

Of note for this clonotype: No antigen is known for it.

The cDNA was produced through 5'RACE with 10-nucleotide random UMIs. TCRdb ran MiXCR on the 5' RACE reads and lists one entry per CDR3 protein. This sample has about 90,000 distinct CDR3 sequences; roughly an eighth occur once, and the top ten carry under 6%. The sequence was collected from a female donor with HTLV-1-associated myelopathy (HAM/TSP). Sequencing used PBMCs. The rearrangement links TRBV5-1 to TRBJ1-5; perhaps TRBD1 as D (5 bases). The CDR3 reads CASSTEGSDRQPQHF. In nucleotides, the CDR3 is TGCGCCAGCAGCACTGAGGGCAGCGACAGACAGCCCCAGCATTTT.